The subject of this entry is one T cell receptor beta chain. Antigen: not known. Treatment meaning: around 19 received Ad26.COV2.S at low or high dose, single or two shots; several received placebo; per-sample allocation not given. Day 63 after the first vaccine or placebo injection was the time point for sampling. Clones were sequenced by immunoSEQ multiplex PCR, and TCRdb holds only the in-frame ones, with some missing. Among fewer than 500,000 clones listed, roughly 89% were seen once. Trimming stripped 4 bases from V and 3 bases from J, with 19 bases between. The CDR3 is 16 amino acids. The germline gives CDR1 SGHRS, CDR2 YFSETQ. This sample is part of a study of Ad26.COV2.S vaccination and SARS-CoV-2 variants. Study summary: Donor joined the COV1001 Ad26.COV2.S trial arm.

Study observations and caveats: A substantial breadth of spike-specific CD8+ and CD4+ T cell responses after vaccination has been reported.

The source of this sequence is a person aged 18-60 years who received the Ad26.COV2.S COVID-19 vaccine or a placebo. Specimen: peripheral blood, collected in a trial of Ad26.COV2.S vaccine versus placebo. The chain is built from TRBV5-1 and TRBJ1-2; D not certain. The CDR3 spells CASSRPSIDGHYGYTF. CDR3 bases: TGCGCCAGCAGCCGTCCTTCCATCGACGGACACTATGGCTACACCTTC.